The next 21 T cell receptor beta chains were all read from a single sample in a study of blood T cell repertoires in COVID-19. Clones were read by immunoSEQ multiplex PCR, and TCRdb kept only the in-frame ones, dropping some. In the table there are 430,000 or so clones, around nine tenths of which are singletons. The sequencing input was peripheral blood. The receptors were gathered from a man between 18 and 29 years old with COVID-19, enrolled during active disease.

A few counts support this clone. Other DNA sequences from this sample encode an identical CDR3 as well. J is TRBJ1-5 and V is TRBV3-1 (or the pseudogene TRBV3-2); D not resolved. CDR1 is LGHDT, CDR2 YNNKEL, per germline (reference sequence). The V gene lost 1 base and the J gene lost 4 bases, with 8 bases spanning the gap. The CDR3 has 14 residues. The chain's CDR3 is CASSQAAGNQPQHF. CDR3 nucleotide sequence: TGTGCCAGCAGCCAAGCTGCAGGAAATCAGCCCCAGCATTTT.

This sequence joins TRBV5-1 and TRBJ2-3; weak D call: TRBD1 (6 bases). Germline assignment: CDR1 SGHRS and CDR2 YFSETQ. V was clipped by 0 bases and J by 4 bases, with 12 bases between them. This CDR3 spans 15 amino acids. The CDR3 DNA is TGCGCCAGCAGCTTGGCTCCAGGGGAACCAGATACGCAGTATTTT. Translated: CASSLAPGEPDTQYF. Supplemented by reference TRBV5-1 and TRBJ2-3, the full variable domain reads KAGVTQTPRYLIKTRGQQVTLSCSPISGHRSVSWYQQTPGQGLQFLFEYFSETQRNKGNFPGRFSGRQFSNSRSEMNVSTLELGDSALYLCASSLAPGEPDTQYFGPGTRLTVL.

This clone has a single count. The V gene is TRBV19, the J gene TRBJ2-1, with a tentative D call TRBD2 (6 bases). Germline V gene data show CDR1 as LNHDA and CDR2 as SQIVND (reference sequence). V was trimmed by 2 bases and J by 3 bases, leaving 11 bases between them. The CDR3 has 15 residues. This chain's CDR3 is CASSISSGGYNEQFF. CDR3 coding DNA: TGTGCCAGTAGTATAAGTAGCGGCGGCTACAATGAGCAGTTCTTC.

Worth noting for this clone: In the same sample, other DNA sequences code for this CDR3. This chain joins TRBV7-9 and TRBJ1-1; D gene uncertain. V dropped 5 bases and J dropped 5 bases, with 6 bases sitting between them. Germline-derived CDR1 and CDR2 are SEHNR and FQNEAQ (reference sequence). The CDR3 is 11 amino acids. CDR3 in DNA: TGTGCCAGCAGCCAAAATACTGAAGCTTTCTTT. Amino acids: CASSQNTEAFF.

The rearrangement joins TRBV5-4 to TRBJ2-3; 11 bases match TRBD1. CDR1 is SGHNT, CDR2 YYREEE, per germline (reference sequence). The CDR3 is 15 amino acids. With 1 base clipped from V and 6 bases from J, the junction kept 4 bases outside the gene matches. The CDR3 sequence is CASSLRTGGRDTQYF. The CDR3 DNA reads as TGTGCCAGCAGCTTGCGGACAGGGGGCAGGGATACGCAGTATTTT.

J is TRBJ2-7 and V is TRBV19; weak D call: TRBD1 (6 bases). Germline loops: CDR1 LNHDA, CDR2 SQIVND (reference sequence). V lost 6 bases and J lost 7, with 19 bases in between. The CDR3 covers 14 residues. The CDR3 loop is CASRQIGTMGEQYF. CDR3 nucleotide sequence: TGTGCCAGTAGACAGATCGGGACAATGGGGGAGCAGTACTTC.

The rearrangement joins TRBV5-4 to TRBJ1-2; 12 bases are shared with TRBD1. Germline V gene sequence: CDR1 SGHNT, CDR2 YYREEE (reference sequence). The V segment lost 0 bases and the J segment 6 bases; nucleotides outside the gene matches: 3. The CDR3 loop spans 15 amino acids. The CDR3 reads CASSLDRDRGHGYTF. CDR3 coding DNA: TGTGCCAGCAGCTTGGATCGGGACAGGGGGCATGGCTACACCTTC.

V gene TRBV5-1 combines with J gene TRBJ2-5; weak D call: TRBD1 (5 bases). V was pared by 0 bases and J by 1 base, with 10 bases between. The CDR3 is 15 residues long. Looked up from germline, CDR1 is SGHRS and CDR2 is YFSETQ. The CDR3 sequence is CASSLASGSQETQYF. The CDR3, as DNA: TGCGCCAGCAGCTTGGCCTCAGGGTCCCAAGAGACCCAGTACTTC.

The chain joins TRBV25-1 to TRBJ1-2; D call uncertain. The CDR3 totals 15 residues. Trimming stripped 1 base from V and 6 bases from J, with 15 bases between. Germline V gene data show CDR1 as MGHDK and CDR2 as SYGVNS. CDR3 in DNA: TGTGCCAGCAGTGAATCGGGATTGAGATTCGATGGCTACACCTTC. This gives the protein CASSESGLRFDGYTF.

CDR3 amino acids: CASSPGLTDTQYF. CDR3 nucleotide sequence: TGTGCCAGCAGTCCCGGACTGACAGATACGCAGTATTTT. The rearrangement joins TRBV7-3 to TRBJ2-3, with D maybe TRBD2 (5 bases). Between the trimmed V and J ends, which lost 6 bases and 3 bases, there was a span of 10 bases. Germline CDR1 reads SGHTA; CDR2 reads FQGTGA. The CDR3 runs 13 residues.

The V gene is TRBV30, the J gene TRBJ1-2; 7 bases align to TRBD1. Unmatched junction bases numbered 9, after V lost 5 bases and J lost 0 bases. This CDR3 is built from 15 residues. Germline V gives CDR1 GTSNPN, CDR2 SVGIG (reference sequence). As DNA, the CDR3 is TGTGCCTGGGGACTTCTAAGGGGGCCTAACTATGGCTACACCTTC. Amino acid sequence: CAWGLLRGPNYGYTF. Full variable domain (rest looked up from reference TRBV30 and TRBJ1-2): SQTIHQWPATLVQPVGSPLSLECTVEGTSNPNLYWYRQAAGRGLQLLFYSVGIGQISSEVPQNLSASRPQDRQFILSSKKLLLSDSGFYLCAWGLLRGPNYGYTFGSGTRLTVV.

The chain carries TRBV2 and TRBJ2-7; TRBD2 might be the D (6 bases). This CDR3 has 20 residues. The V gene lost 4 bases and the J gene lost 9 bases, with 37 bases spanning the gap. Looked up from germline, CDR1 is SNHLY and CDR2 is FYNNEI. CDR3 sequence reads: CASSGTGTPRIRTSEFGQYF. The DNA for the CDR3 is TGTGCCAGCAGTGGTACTGGGACTCCCAGAATCAGGACCAGCGAATTTGGGCAGTACTTC.

The rearrangement uses TRBV7-8 and TRBJ1-3; tentative D call: TRBD1 (6 bases). The CDR3 has 15 residues. The germline V gene has CDR1 SGHVS and CDR2 FQNEAQ. Trimming cost V 4 bases and J 7 bases, with 17 bases left between them. The CDR3 region is CASSSTGNFGNTIYF. The CDR3 coding sequence is TGTGCCAGCAGCTCCACAGGGAACTTTGGCAACACCATATATTTT.

V and J are TRBV6-4 and TRBJ2-3; 7 nucleotides match TRBD1. Trimming took 3 bases from V and 2 from J; bases not matched to a gene: 2. The germline V gene encodes CDR1 MRHNA and CDR2 SNTAGT. This CDR3 has 14 amino acids. CDR3 region: CASSEGQHTDTQYF. The CDR3 DNA follows: TGTGCCAGCAGTGAGGGACAGCACACAGATACGCAGTATTTT.

The V and J genes are TRBV5-1 and TRBJ1-3; tentatively, D is TRBD1 (5 bases). The CDR3 extends over 16 amino acids. Between the trimmed V and J ends, which lost 6 bases and 2 bases, there was a span of 18 bases. The germline gives CDR1 SGHRS, CDR2 YFSETQ. The DNA for the CDR3 is TGCGCCAGCACCCACCCAAAACGACAGACTGGAAACACCATATATTTT. Its translation is CASTHPKRQTGNTIYF.

The CDR3 reads CASRDSTYEQYF. The CDR3 DNA reads as TGTGCCAGCAGGGACTCTACCTACGAGCAGTACTTC. The V gene is TRBV2, the J gene TRBJ2-7; tentative D call: TRBD2 (5 bases). Trimming cost V 6 bases and J 2 bases, with 8 bases left between them. The CDR3 contains 12 residues. CDR1 and CDR2 from the germline V gene are SNHLY and FYNNEI.

The J gene is TRBJ2-1, the V gene TRBV24-1, with D possibly TRBD1 on 5 matching bases. The CDR3 length is 18 residues. Trimming removed 4 bases from V and 0 bases from J, with 18 bases in between. The germline V gene has CDR1 KGHDR and CDR2 SFDVKD. CDR3 DNA: TGTGCCACCAGTGAAACTCTCATTGGGGCGAACTCCTACAATGAGCAGTTCTTC. This sequence encodes CATSETLIGANSYNEQFF.

The chain carries TRBV19 and TRBJ2-3; D is ambiguous. The CDR3 covers 14 residues. Germline-derived CDR1 and CDR2 are LNHDA and SQIVND (reference sequence). V lost 6 bases to trimming and J lost 0 bases, with 10 bases between them. The DNA for the CDR3 is TGTGCCAGTAGGTTAGTAGCCAGCACAGATACGCAGTATTTT. This codes for CASRLVASTDTQYF.

The DNA of the CDR3 is TGCGCCAGCAGCTCCCGGGACAGGGGTAACACCGGGGAGCTGTTTTTT. This codes for CASSSRDRGNTGELFF. The chain carries TRBV5-1 and TRBJ2-2, with 10 positions matching TRBD1. This CDR3 comprises 16 residues. Trimming at V came to 3 bases and at J to 2 bases, leaving 4 bases not matched to a gene. Germline values: CDR1 SGHRS, CDR2 YFSETQ. Together with reference TRBV5-1 and TRBJ2-2, the CDR3 gives the full variable domain: KAGVTQTPRYLIKTRGQQVTLSCSPISGHRSVSWYQQTPGQGLQFLFEYFSETQRNKGNFPGRFSGRQFSNSRSEMNVSTLELGDSALYLCASSSRDRGNTGELFFGEGSRLTVL.

The chain carries TRBV5-1 and TRBJ2-1, with 15 bases matching TRBD2. The ends lost 4 bases at V and 8 bases at J; junction bases unmatched: 7. The CDR3 has 16 amino acids. Per germline, CDR1 SGHRS and CDR2 YFSETQ. The CDR3 nucleotides read TGCGCCAGCAGCCTAGGACTAGCGGGGGGGCTCGATGAGCAGTTCTTC. It translates to CASSLGLAGGLDEQFF.

As DNA, the CDR3 is TGTGCCAGCAGCTTGGCAGACATCACAGATACGCAGTATTTT. Protein product: CASSLADITDTQYF. V is TRBV5-6 and J is TRBJ2-3, with D uncertain. This CDR3 is built from 14 residues. Trimming took 0 bases from V and 2 from J, leaving 7 bases between them. In germline, CDR1 is SGHDT, CDR2 YYEEEE.